The 21 T cell receptor beta chains below were found in one sample sequenced in a study of cytomegalovirus exposure and HLA in healthy donors (dated by TCRdb to about 2017). Library prep was done by the immunoSEQ multiplex PCR assay. The clones in this table, taken by TCRdb from immuneACCESS, are in-frame only. Not every clone is retained; where verified, under half of the shortfall comes from an unresolved V gene, and the cause of the rest is unknown. This sample is represented by 110,000 to 150,000 clones; approximately 93% of them were singletons. The ten largest make up approximately 0.7% of the sample. Input material: PBMCs. These receptors were collected from a man aged 18-30 years in good health and CMV-seronegative.

The V call is TRBV2, the J call TRBJ2-1; 11 positions agree with TRBD2. V lost 2 bases and J lost 8; bases outside the gene matches: 2. CDR3 length equals 14 residues. Germline CDR1 is SNHLY and CDR2 is FYNNEI. CDR3 residues: CASSETSGSHEQFF. DNA of the CDR3: TGTGCCAGCAGTGAAACTAGCGGGAGCCATGAGCAGTTCTTC.

This chain connects TRBV5-1 to TRBJ2-2; 8 nucleotides match TRBD1. The CDR3 is 15 residues long. V shed 4 bases, J shed 4 bases, and the junction held 6 bases outside the gene matches. The V gene's germline CDR1 is SGHRS and CDR2 YFSETQ. CDR3 coding DNA: TGCGCCAGCAGCAGACAACAGGGGGGCACCGGGGAGCTGTTTTTT. As protein: CASSRQQGGTGELFF.

This chain uses TRBV21-1 with TRBJ1-5; TRBD1 is the table's D call and was not checked against the DNA. TRBV21-1 is a pseudogene. The CDR3 covers 17 residues. The CDR3 loop is CASSPNNTGGHNQPQHF. As DNA, the CDR3 is TGTGCCAGCAGCCCAAATAATACAGGGGGACACAATCAGCCCCAGCATTTT.

In this sample, this clone turned up a few times. V and J are TRBV7-9 and TRBJ2-1; D gene unclear. The CDR3 has 12 amino acids. The ends were cut back, 3 bases at V and 5 bases at J, with 5 bases in the middle. Germline V gives CDR1 SEHNR, CDR2 FQNEAQ (reference sequence). In DNA form, the CDR3 reads TGTGCCAGCAGCTTGGGCGACAATGAGCAGTTCTTC. It specifies CASSLGDNEQFF.

The chain combines TRBV7-9 with TRBJ1-5; tentatively, D is TRBD1 (5 bases). CDR3 size: 14 residues. The ends were cut back, 5 bases at V and 6 bases at J, with 14 bases in the middle. From germline, CDR1 is SEHNR and CDR2 FQNEAQ (reference sequence). The CDR3 nucleotides are TGTGCCAGCAGCACAGGTGGGGAGGGTCAGCCCCAGCATTTT. Translation gives CASSTGGEGQPQHF.

V usage is TRBV2 and J usage is TRBJ1-1, with 7 bases matching TRBD1. This CDR3 contains 12 residues. V lost 5 bases and J lost 6; bases outside the gene matches: 3. From germline, CDR1 is SNHLY and CDR2 FYNNEI. CDR3 nucleotide sequence: TGTGCCAGCAGTAGAACAGGGGCTGAAGCTTTCTTT. Residues: CASSRTGAEAFF. The whole variable domain, remainder taken from reference TRBV2 and TRBJ1-1, is EPEVTQTPSHQVTQMGQEVILRCVPISNHLYFYWYRQILGQKVEFLVSFYNNEISEKSEIFDDQFSVERPDGSNFTLKIRSTKLEDSAMYFCASSRTGAEAFFGQGTRLTVV.

The rearrangement links TRBV28 to TRBJ1-2; TRBD1 agrees at 7 bases. CDR1 and CDR2 from the germline V gene are MDHEN and SYDVKM. The CDR3 has 15 residues. V lost 5 bases and J lost 4; bases outside the gene matches: 10. This CDR3 reads CASSPAGTDTYGYTF. The CDR3 nucleotides read TGTGCCAGCAGTCCCGCCGGGACAGACACCTATGGCTACACCTTC.

The V and J genes are TRBV5-1 and TRBJ2-7; D is unresolved. The CDR3 is 16 amino acids. V lost 0 bases and J lost 1, with 14 bases in between. Germline V gene data show CDR1 as SGHRS and CDR2 as YFSETQ. Here the CDR3 DNA reads TGCGCCAGCAGCTTGGGGCCAGAGAGGCAGTCCTACGAGCAGTACTTC. As protein: CASSLGPERQSYEQYF.

V is TRBV7-8 and J is TRBJ1-1, with a tentative D call TRBD1 (6 bases). CDR3 length: 13 residues. V lost 4 bases and J lost 0, with 6 bases in between. CDR1 and CDR2 from the germline V gene are SGHVS and FQNEAQ. The CDR3 DNA reads TGTGCCAGCAGCTACAGGGTGAACACTGAAGCTTTCTTT. It encodes CASSYRVNTEAFF.

This chain connects TRBV21-1 to TRBJ2-1; the DNA was not used to check the table's D call, TRBD2. TRBV21-1 is reported as a pseudogene. This CDR3 has 17 residues. The CDR3 spells CASSSLRGREGQDEQFF. Written as DNA, the CDR3 is TGTGCCAGCAGCAGCCTCAGAGGACGGGAGGGCCAGGATGAGCAGTTCTTC.

This chain uses TRBV9 with TRBJ2-7; 10 bases align to TRBD1. Unmatched junction bases numbered 5, after V lost 3 bases and J lost 5 bases. The CDR3 has 14 residues. Germline V gives CDR1 SGDLS, CDR2 YYNGEE. CDR3 in DNA: TGTGCCAGCAGCGAGACAGGGGGCTTGGACGAGCAGTACTTC. It specifies CASSETGGLDEQYF.

Written as DNA, the CDR3 is TGCAGCGTGGCCACACCGGGACAGGGCTCCTACAATGAGCAGTTCTTC. Its protein product is CSVATPGQGSYNEQFF. The chain uses TRBV29-1 and TRBJ2-1, with 9 bases identical to TRBD1. Germline lookup yields CDR1 SQVTM and CDR2 ANQGSEA. V gave up 6 bases and J gave up 0 bases; unmatched junction bases: 9. This CDR3 region has 16 residues.

There are a few counts of this clone. This chain uses TRBV5-8 with TRBJ1-6; D unresolved. CDR1 is SGHTS, CDR2 YDEGEE, per germline. This CDR3 is built from 13 residues. Deletions cut 2 bases from V and 8 bases from J, with 8 bases between. Here the CDR3 DNA reads TGTGCCAGCAGCTTCAGGAGGGATTCACCCCTCCACTTT. Its translation: CASSFRRDSPLHF.

V usage is TRBV5-8 and J usage is TRBJ2-5, with 11 bases lining up with TRBD1. The germline CDR1 and CDR2 sequences are SGHTS and YDEGEE. V lost 4 bases and J lost 5; bases outside the gene matches: 10. This CDR3 has 16 residues. Written as DNA, the CDR3 is TGTGCCAGCAGCCCTGGACAGGGGGCTCATGGCGAGACCCAGTACTTC. Its translation: CASSPGQGAHGETQYF.

The rearrangement links TRBV7-3 to TRBJ2-4, with D possibly matching TRBD2 (6 bases). This CDR3 spans 14 amino acids. Trimming removed 1 base at V and 8 bases at J, with 12 bases between. Germline CDR1 SGHTA, CDR2 FQGTGA. The CDR3 is CASSLMGGGDIQYF. Here the CDR3 DNA reads TGTGCCAGCAGCTTAATGGGAGGAGGGGACATTCAGTACTTC.

J is TRBJ1-1 and V is TRBV27; 8 bases line up with TRBD1. Germline trimming cut 5 bases from V and 2 bases from J; bases unmatched to any gene: 7. This CDR3 contains 15 residues. Germline V CDR1 and CDR2: MNHEY, SMNVEV (reference sequence). This CDR3 is CASSTRQGSNTEAFF. CDR3 nucleotide sequence: TGTGCCAGCAGTACAAGACAGGGGTCTAACACTGAAGCTTTCTTT.

This chain uses TRBV7-9 with TRBJ2-7; 7 bases map to TRBD2. Germline V lookup: CDR1 SEHNR, CDR2 FQNEAQ (reference sequence). The CDR3 length is 13 residues. V gave up 5 bases and J gave up 2 bases; unmatched junction bases: 3. CDR3 sequence reads: CASSPGGTYEQYV. The CDR3 nucleotides are TGTGCCAGCAGCCCCGGGGGGACCTACGAGCAGTACGTC.

This rearrangement joins TRBV19 to TRBJ2-7, with 13 bases aligning to TRBD2. There are 15 residues in the CDR3. Germline trimming cut 5 bases from V and 4 bases from J; bases unmatched to any gene: 5. The germline CDR1 and CDR2 sequences are LNHDA and SQIVND (reference sequence). CDR3 in DNA: TGTGCCAGTAGTTGTGGACTAGCGGGAGTGTACGAGCAGTACGTC. Residues: CASSCGLAGVYEQYV.

The rearrangement links TRBV10-3 to TRBJ1-4, with a weak D call TRBD1 (5 bases). The germline V and J ends were trimmed by 2 bases and 8 bases, with 21 bases remaining between them. Germline V gives CDR1 ENHRY, CDR2 SYGVKD. The CDR3 totals 17 residues. The CDR3 sequence: CAISEAKTGQGDEKLFF. For the CDR3, the DNA is TGTGCCATCAGTGAGGCTAAAACCGGACAAGGAGACGAAAAACTGTTTTTT.

The chain is built from TRBV10-1 and TRBJ2-3; 10 bases align to TRBD1. The CDR3 is 14 residues long. Trimming removed 8 bases from V and 2 bases from J; junction bases left unmatched: 4. Looked up from germline, CDR1 is WNHNN and CDR2 is SYGVQD (reference sequence). The CDR3 DNA is TGCGCCAGCCAGGACAGGGGGTCCACAGATACGCAGTATTTT. Protein: CASQDRGSTDTQYF.

The chain has TRBV28 and TRBJ1-2; perhaps TRBD1 as D (6 bases). Trimming cost V 7 bases and J 3 bases, with 12 bases left between them. This CDR3 has 13 amino acids. CDR1 and CDR2 from the germline V gene are MDHEN and SYDVKM. The CDR3 sequence: CASIGGADYGYTF. CDR3 sequence (DNA): TGTGCCAGCATCGGGGGGGCGGACTATGGCTACACCTTC.